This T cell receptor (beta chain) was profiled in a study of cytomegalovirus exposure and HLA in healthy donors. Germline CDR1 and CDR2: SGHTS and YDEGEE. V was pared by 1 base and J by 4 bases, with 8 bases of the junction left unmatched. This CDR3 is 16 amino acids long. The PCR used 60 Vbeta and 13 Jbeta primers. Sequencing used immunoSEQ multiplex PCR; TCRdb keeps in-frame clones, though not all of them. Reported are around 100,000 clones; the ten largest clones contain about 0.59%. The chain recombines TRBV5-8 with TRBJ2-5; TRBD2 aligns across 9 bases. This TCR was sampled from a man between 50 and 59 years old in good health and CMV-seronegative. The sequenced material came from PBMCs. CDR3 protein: CASSLCCGRALETQYF. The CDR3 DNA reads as TGTGCCAGCAGCTTGTGTTGCGGGAGGGCCTTAGAGACCCAGTACTTC. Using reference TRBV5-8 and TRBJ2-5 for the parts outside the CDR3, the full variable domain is EAGVTQSPTHLIKTRGQQATLRCSPISGHTSVYWYQQALGLGLQFLLWYDEGEERNRGNFPPRFSGRQFPNYSSELNVNALELEDSALYLCASSLCCGRALETQYFGPGTRLLVL.